The present T cell receptor beta chain was sequenced within a study of cytotoxic CD8 clonotypes in ibrutinib-treated CLL. Study-wide background: Responses: 24 partial, 2 complete; after median approximately 68 months, roughly 14 stayed remitted, around twelve progressed. Mean yields were roughly 240,000 productive templates and 94,082 productive rearrangements per sample. The study, taken as a whole, reports: Treatment saw public clonotypes, which were uncommon, either contract or stay stable. Higher clonality was seen at ibrutinib response and a return toward baseline at progression.

A word on this clone: Antigen unknown.

CDR3 length equals 14 residues. Germline V CDR1 and CDR2: KGHSH, LQKENI. Trimming took 3 bases from V and 6 from J; bases not matched to a gene: 6. Libraries were prepared by immunoSEQ multiplex PCR; TCRdb keeps only in-frame clonotypes and omits some of them. In the table there are roughly 130,000 clones, approximately 81% of which are singletons. This TCR was recovered from a human donor with chronic lymphocytic leukemia. V is TRBV18 and J is TRBJ2-3, with 7 bases fitting TRBD1. This material consisted of PBMCs, taken after 12 months of ibrutinib treatment. The CDR3 DNA is TGTGCCAGCTCACCTAGACAGGGTGTGGATACGCAGTATTTT. Amino acid sequence: CASSPRQGVDTQYF.